The rows below give T cell receptor beta chains drawn from one sample of a study of neurological immune-mediated disorders. TCRdb reprocessed the 5' RACE reads via MiXCR and lists one record per CDR3 protein. The table records 20,000 or so distinct CDR3 sequences, 2.6% of them present only once. The sequenced sample consisted of PBMCs. Receptors originate from a young woman with multiple sclerosis. Each CDR3 is given with its conserved first and last residue. A D gene is named only where the DNA matches it firmly. The size field is filled for only some rows; it gives once, few, many or a size class.

size | J | D | V | CDR3 | DNA
many | TRBJ2-5 | TRBD1 | TRBV25-1 | CASRKTGHETQYF | TGTGCCAGCAGAAAGACAGGGCACGAGACCCAGTACTTC
many | TRBJ1-2 | - | TRBV28 | CASSSRDRIYGYTF | TGTGCCAGCAGTTCTAGAGACAGGATCTATGGCTACACCTTC
many | TRBJ1-2 | - | TRBV12-3/TRBV12-4 | CASSLTENYGYTF | TGTGCCAGCAGTTTGACAGAAAACTATGGCTACACCTTC
many | TRBJ1-1 | - | TRBV10-1 | CASSESREATEAFF | TGCGCCAGCAGTGAGTCGCGGGAAGCGACTGAAGCTTTCTTT
many | TRBJ2-5 | TRBD2 | TRBV10-1 | CASSEQREGRETQYF | TGCGCCAGCAGTGAGCAGCGGGAGGGCCGCGAGACCCAGTACTTC
many | TRBJ1-1 | - | TRBV12-3/TRBV12-4 | CASSFLENTEAFF | TGTGCCAGCAGTTTCCTCGAGAACACTGAAGCTTTCTTT
many | TRBJ2-5 | - | TRBV12-3/TRBV12-4 | CASTLLSQRGTQYF | TGTGCCAGCACCCTACTCTCCCAAAGAGGGACCCAGTACTTC
many | TRBJ2-1 | TRBD2 | TRBV18 | CASSPRLAGINEQFF | TGTGCCAGCTCACCGCGACTAGCGGGGATCAATGAGCAGTTCTTC
many | TRBJ2-7 | - | TRBV29-1 | CSVWLPYYEQYF | TGCAGCGTTTGGTTACCATACTACGAGCAGTACTTC
many | TRBJ1-1 | - | TRBV20-1 | CSAGIWGAGTEAFF | TGCAGTGCTGGTATTTGGGGGGCAGGCACTGAAGCTTTCTTT
many | TRBJ2-5 | TRBD2 | TRBV20-1 | CSTAGAGETQYF | TGCAGTACCGCGGGAGCGGGAGAGACCCAGTACTTC
many | TRBJ1-5 | - | TRBV20-1 | CSAVTTAGAQPQHF | TGCAGTGCCGTGACTACCGCGGGGGCTCAGCCCCAGCATTTT
many | TRBJ1-1 | - | TRBV10-3 | CATGANGDTEAFF | TGTGCCACCGGCGCAAATGGCGACACTGAAGCTTTCTTT
many | TRBJ1-5 | TRBD1 | TRBV5-1 | CASSGGTGGNQPQHF | TGCGCCAGCAGCGGGGGGACAGGGGGCAATCAGCCCCAGCATTTT
many | TRBJ2-1 | TRBD2 | TRBV7-8 | CASSSGGGANEQFF | TGTGCCAGCAGTAGCGGCGGGGGGGCCAATGAGCAGTTCTTC
many | TRBJ2-5 | - | TRBV4-1 | CASSQEVQETQYF | TGCGCCAGCAGCCAAGAGGTACAAGAGACCCAGTACTTC
many | TRBJ2-5 | - | TRBV5-6 | CASSRRGFEETQYF | TGTGCCAGCAGCCGAAGAGGTTTCGAAGAGACCCAGTACTTC
many | TRBJ2-5 | TRBD1 | TRBV18 | CASSPGQLGETQYF | TGTGCCAGCTCACCGGGACAGTTGGGAGAGACCCAGTACTTC
many | TRBJ2-1 | TRBD2 | TRBV6-2/TRBV6-3 | CASSFGLASYNEQFF | TGTGCCAGCAGCTTCGGACTAGCCTCCTACAATGAGCAGTTCTTC
many | TRBJ2-5 | - | TRBV20-1 | CSASHGLRRKTQYF | TGCAGTGCTTCACACGGACTCCGGAGAAAGACCCAGTACTTC
few | TRBJ1-4 | - | TRBV4-3 | CASSQEGGGTNEKLFF | TGCGCCAGCAGCCAAGAGGGGGGGGGAACTAATGAAAAACTGTTTTTT
many | TRBJ1-1 | TRBD1 | TRBV20-1 | CSAGDRETEAFF | TGCAGTGCCGGTGACAGGGAGACTGAAGCTTTCTTT
many | TRBJ1-1 | - | TRBV20-1 | CSARDLRGSDEAFF | TGCAGTGCTAGAGATCTCAGGGGTTCGGATGAAGCTTTCTTT
few | TRBJ1-1 | TRBD1 | TRBV6-5 | CASSHSRQGAGGAFF | TGTGCCAGCAGTCACTCTAGACAGGGGGCCGGGGGAGCTTTCTTT
many | TRBJ1-5 | TRBD1 | TRBV20-1 | CSAIRGRGLSNQPQHF | TGCAGTGCTATTCGAGGGAGGGGGCTTAGCAATCAGCCCCAGCATTTT
many | TRBJ1-1 | - | TRBV7-6 | CASSSGETEAFF | TGTGCCAGCAGTTCTGGGGAAACTGAAGCTTTCTTT
many | TRBJ2-3 | TRBD2 | TRBV20-1 | CSARKAGNTDTQYF | TGCAGTGCTAGGAAAGCGGGAAACACAGATACGCAGTATTTT
many | TRBJ1-5 | - | TRBV20-1 | CSVGAHTRNQPQHF | TGCAGTGTGGGGGCACACACACGCAATCAGCCCCAGCATTTT
many | TRBJ1-5 | - | TRBV6-2/TRBV6-3 | CASTPQRGLGYQPQHF | TGTGCCAGCACCCCTCAGAGAGGGTTAGGTTATCAGCCCCAGCATTTT
many | TRBJ1-2 | - | TRBV28 | CASIIGGARHYGYTF | TGTGCCAGTATCATTGGGGGTGCCCGGCACTATGGCTACACCTTC
many | TRBJ2-5 | TRBD2 | TRBV20-1 | CSGSRAGDGETQYF | TGCAGTGGTAGTAGAGCGGGGGACGGAGAGACCCAGTACTTC
many | TRBJ1-6 | TRBD1 | TRBV10-3 | CAISGSSDRVNSPLHF | TGTGCCATCAGTGGCTCATCTGACAGGGTAAATTCACCCCTCCACTTT
many | TRBJ2-7 | TRBD1 | TRBV6-5 | CASTRDRGTYYEQYF | TGTGCCAGCACCAGGGACAGGGGAACTTACTACGAGCAGTACTTC
many | TRBJ1-1 | - | TRBV6-4 | CASSESGNTEAFF | TGTGCCAGCAGTGAATCCGGGAACACTGAAGCTTTCTTT
many | TRBJ1-2 | - | TRBV10-3 | CAISEQQDNGYTF | TGTGCCATCAGTGAGCAACAGGACAATGGCTACACCTTC
many | TRBJ1-1 | TRBD1 | TRBV7-9 | CASSITSGTENTEAFF | TGTGCCAGCAGCATCACTTCCGGGACAGAGAACACTGAAGCTTTCTTT
many | TRBJ1-1 | - | TRBV7-3 | CASSLRGFGEAFF | TGTGCCAGCAGCTTACGAGGGTTCGGTGAAGCTTTCTTT
- | TRBJ2-3 | TRBD2 | TRBV7-2 | CASSPGTSGRRDTQYF | TGTGCCAGCAGTCCAGGGACTAGCGGGAGAAGAGATACGCAGTATTTT
many | TRBJ2-1 | TRBD2 | TRBV2 | CASSELASGWNEQFF | TGTGCCAGCAGTGAATTGGCTAGCGGGTGGAATGAGCAGTTCTTC
few | TRBJ2-1 | TRBD2 | TRBV3-1 | CASSPPGGSYNEQFF | TGTGCCAGCAGCCCTCCCGGCGGGAGTTACAATGAGCAGTTCTTC
many | TRBJ1-2 | - | TRBV20-1 | CSARDPRNYGYTF | TGCAGTGCTAGAGATCCCAGGAACTATGGCTACACCTTC
many | TRBJ2-5 | TRBD2 | TRBV20-1 | CSARASGRGMETQYF | TGCAGTGCTAGAGCTAGCGGGAGGGGAATGGAGACCCAGTACTTC